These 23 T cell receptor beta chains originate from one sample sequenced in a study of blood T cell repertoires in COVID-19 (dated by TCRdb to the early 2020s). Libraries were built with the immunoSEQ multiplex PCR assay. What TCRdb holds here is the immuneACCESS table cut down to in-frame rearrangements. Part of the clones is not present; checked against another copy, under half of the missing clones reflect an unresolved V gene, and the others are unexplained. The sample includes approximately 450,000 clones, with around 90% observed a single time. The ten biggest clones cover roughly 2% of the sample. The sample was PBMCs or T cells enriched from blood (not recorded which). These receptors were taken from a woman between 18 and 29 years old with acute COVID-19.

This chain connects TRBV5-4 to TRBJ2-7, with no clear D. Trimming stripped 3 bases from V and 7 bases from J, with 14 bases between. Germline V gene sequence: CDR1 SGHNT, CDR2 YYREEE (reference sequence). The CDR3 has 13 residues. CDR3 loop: CASSSEPLREQYF. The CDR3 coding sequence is TGTGCCAGCAGCTCTGAACCCCTCAGGGAGCAGTACTTC. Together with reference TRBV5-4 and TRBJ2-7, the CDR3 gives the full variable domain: ETGVTQSPTHLIKTRGQQVTLRCSSQSGHNTVSWYQQALGQGPQFIFQYYREEENGRGNFPPRFSGLQFPNYSSELNVNALELDDSALYLCASSSEPLREQYFGPGTRLTVT.

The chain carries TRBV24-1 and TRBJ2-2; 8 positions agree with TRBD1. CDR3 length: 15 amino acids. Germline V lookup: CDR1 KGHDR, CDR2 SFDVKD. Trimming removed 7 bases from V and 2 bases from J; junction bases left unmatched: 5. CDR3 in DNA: TGTGCCACCAGACCGGGACAGGTAAACACCGGGGAGCTGTTTTTT. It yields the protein CATRPGQVNTGELFF.

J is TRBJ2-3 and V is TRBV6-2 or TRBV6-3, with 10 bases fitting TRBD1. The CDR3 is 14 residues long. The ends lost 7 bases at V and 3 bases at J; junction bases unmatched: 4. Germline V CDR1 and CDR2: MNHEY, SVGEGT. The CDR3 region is CASTPGQGTDTQYF. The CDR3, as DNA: TGTGCCAGCACCCCGGGACAGGGGACAGATACGCAGTATTTT.

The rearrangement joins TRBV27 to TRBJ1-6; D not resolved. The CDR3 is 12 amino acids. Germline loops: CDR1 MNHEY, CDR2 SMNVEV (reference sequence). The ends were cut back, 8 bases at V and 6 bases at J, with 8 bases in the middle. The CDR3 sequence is CASLSGNSPLHF. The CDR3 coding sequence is TGTGCCAGCCTTTCGGGTAATTCACCCCTCCACTTT.

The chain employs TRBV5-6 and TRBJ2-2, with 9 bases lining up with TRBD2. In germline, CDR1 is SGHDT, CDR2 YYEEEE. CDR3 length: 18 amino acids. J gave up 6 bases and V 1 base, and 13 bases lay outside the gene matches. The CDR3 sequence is CASSLPLIGGRGSGELFF. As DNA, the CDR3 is TGTGCCAGCAGCTTGCCGTTGATAGGCGGGAGGGGATCCGGGGAGCTGTTTTTT.

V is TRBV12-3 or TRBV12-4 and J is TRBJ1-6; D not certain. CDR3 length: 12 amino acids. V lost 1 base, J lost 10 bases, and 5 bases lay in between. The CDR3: CASSLDASPLHF. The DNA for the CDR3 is TGTGCCAGCAGTTTAGATGCGTCACCCCTCCACTTT.

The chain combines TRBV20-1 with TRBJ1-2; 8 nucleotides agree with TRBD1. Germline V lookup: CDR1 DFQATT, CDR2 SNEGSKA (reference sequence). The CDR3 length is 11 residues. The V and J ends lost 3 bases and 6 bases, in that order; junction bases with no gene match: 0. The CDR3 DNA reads TGCAGTGCTAGGGACAGGGATGGCTACACCTTC. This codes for CSARDRDGYTF.

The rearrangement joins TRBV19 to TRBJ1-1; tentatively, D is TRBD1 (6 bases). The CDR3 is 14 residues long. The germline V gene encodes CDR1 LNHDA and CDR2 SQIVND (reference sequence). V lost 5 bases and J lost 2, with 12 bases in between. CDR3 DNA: TGTGCCAGTAGTGTACAGGGTGCCAACACTGAAGCTTTCTTT. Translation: CASSVQGANTEAFF.

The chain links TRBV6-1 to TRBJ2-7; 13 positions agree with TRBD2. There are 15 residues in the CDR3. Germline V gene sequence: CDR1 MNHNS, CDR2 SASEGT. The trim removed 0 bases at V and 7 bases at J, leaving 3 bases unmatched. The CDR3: CASSEAGLAGQEQYF. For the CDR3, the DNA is TGTGCCAGCAGTGAAGCGGGACTAGCGGGGCAGGAGCAGTACTTC.

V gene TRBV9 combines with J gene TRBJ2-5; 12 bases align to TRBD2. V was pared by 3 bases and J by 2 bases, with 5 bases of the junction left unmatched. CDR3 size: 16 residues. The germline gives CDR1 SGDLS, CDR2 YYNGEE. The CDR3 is CASSAGLAGYQETQYF. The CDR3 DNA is TGTGCCAGCAGCGCCGGACTAGCGGGGTATCAAGAGACCCAGTACTTC. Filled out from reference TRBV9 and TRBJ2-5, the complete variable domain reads DSGVTQTPKHLITATGQRVTLRCSPRSGDLSVYWYQQSLDQGLQFLIQYYNGEERAKGNILERFSAQQFPDLHSELNLSSLELGDSALYFCASSAGLAGYQETQYFGPGTRLLVL.

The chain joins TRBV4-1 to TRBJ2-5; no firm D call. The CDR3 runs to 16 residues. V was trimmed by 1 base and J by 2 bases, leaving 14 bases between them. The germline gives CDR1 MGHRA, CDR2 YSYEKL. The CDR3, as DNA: TGCGCCAGCAGCCAAGGGGCACACAAAGAACAAGAGACCCAGTACTTC. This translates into CASSQGAHKEQETQYF.

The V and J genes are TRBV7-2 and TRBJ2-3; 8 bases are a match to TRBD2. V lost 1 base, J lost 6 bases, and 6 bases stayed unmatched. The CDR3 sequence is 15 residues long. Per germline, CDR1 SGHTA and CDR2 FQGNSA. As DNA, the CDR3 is TGTGCCAGCAGCTTAGATGGAGCGGGAGCTGATACGCAGTATTTT. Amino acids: CASSLDGAGADTQYF.

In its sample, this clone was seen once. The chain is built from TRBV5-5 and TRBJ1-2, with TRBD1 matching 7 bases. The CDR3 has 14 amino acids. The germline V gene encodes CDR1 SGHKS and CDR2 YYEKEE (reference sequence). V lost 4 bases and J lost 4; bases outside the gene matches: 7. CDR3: CASSLDRAGYGYTF. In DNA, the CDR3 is TGTGCCAGCAGCCTCGACAGGGCAGGCTATGGCTACACCTTC.

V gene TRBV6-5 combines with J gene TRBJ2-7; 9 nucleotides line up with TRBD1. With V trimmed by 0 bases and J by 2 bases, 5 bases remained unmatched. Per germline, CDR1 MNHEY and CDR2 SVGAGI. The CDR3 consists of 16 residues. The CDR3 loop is CASSYSLGQGPYEQYF. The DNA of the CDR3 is TGTGCCAGCAGTTACTCGCTAGGACAGGGGCCCTACGAGCAGTACTTC.

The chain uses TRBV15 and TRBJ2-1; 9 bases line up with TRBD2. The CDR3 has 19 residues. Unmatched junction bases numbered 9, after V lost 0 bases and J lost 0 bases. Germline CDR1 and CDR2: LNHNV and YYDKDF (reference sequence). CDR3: CATSRDEREVISSYNEQFF. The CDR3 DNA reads TGTGCCACCAGCAGAGATGAGCGGGAGGTTATCTCCTCCTACAATGAGCAGTTCTTC.

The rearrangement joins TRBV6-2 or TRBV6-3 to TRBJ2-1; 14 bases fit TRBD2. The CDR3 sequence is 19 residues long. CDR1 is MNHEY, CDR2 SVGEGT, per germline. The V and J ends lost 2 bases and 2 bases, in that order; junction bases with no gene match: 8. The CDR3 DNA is TGTGCCAGCAGTTACGGTACTGGGACTAGCGGGAGTCCCTACAATGAGCAGTTCTTC. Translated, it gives CASSYGTGTSGSPYNEQFF.

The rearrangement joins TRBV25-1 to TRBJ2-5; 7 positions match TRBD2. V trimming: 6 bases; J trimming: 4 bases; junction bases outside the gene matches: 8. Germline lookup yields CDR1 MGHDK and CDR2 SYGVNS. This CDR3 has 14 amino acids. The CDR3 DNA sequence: TGTGCCAGCAGGGGGGGACTAAAGGGAGAGACCCAGTACTTC. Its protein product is CASRGGLKGETQYF. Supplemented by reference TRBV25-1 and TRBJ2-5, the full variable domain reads EADIYQTPRYLVIGTGKKITLECSQTMGHDKMYWYQQDPGMELHLIHYSYGVNSTEKGDLSSESTVSRIRTEHFPLTLESARPSHTSQYLCASRGGLKGETQYFGPGTRLLVL.

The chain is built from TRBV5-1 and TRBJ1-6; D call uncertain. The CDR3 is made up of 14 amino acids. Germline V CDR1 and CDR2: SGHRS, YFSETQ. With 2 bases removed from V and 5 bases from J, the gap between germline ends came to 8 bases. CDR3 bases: TGCGCCAGCAGCTTAGGCGGAGATAATTCACCCCTCCACTTT. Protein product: CASSLGGDNSPLHF.

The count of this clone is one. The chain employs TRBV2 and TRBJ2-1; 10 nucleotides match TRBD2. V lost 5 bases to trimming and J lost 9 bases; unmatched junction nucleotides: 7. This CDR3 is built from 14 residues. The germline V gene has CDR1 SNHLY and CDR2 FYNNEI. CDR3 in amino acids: CASSRVAGGREQFF. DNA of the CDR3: TGTGCCAGCAGTAGGGTAGCGGGAGGTCGTGAGCAGTTCTTC.

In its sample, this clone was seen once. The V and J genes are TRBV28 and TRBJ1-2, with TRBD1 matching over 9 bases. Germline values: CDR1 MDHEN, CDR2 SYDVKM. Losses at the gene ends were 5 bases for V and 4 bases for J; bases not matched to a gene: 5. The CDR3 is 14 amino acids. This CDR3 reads CASSRQGDSYGYTF. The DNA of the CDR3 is TGTGCCAGCAGTCGACAGGGGGATAGCTATGGCTACACCTTC.

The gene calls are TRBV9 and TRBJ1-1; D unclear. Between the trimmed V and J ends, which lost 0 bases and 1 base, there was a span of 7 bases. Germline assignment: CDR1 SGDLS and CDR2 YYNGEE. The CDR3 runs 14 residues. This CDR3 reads CASSVVPENTEAFF. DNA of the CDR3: TGTGCCAGCAGCGTAGTTCCAGAGAACACTGAAGCTTTCTTT.

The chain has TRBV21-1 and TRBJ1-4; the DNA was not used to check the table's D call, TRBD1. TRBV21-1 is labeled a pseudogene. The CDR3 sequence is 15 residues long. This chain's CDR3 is CASSTGCRTNEKLFF. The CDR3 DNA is TGTGCCAGCAGCACAGGGTGTCGAACTAATGAAAAACTGTTTTTT.

The CDR3 coding sequence is TGTGCCAGCAGCCAAGGACAGGACAATCAGCCCCAGCATTTT. This encodes CASSQGQDNQPQHF. This chain uses TRBV6-5 with TRBJ1-5, with 7 bases that match TRBD1. CDR3 length: 14 amino acids. V trimming: 6 bases; J trimming: 3 bases; junction bases outside the gene matches: 5. CDR1 MNHEY and CDR2 SVGAGI come from the germline V gene.